This T cell receptor (beta chain) was identified during a study of cytomegalovirus exposure and HLA in healthy donors. Study conclusions and caveats: The authors enumerated 150 to 200 TCR beta chains as linked to cytomegalovirus. While the bulk of TCR sequences proved rare, some public TCRs turned up in many donors.

Assay: immunoSEQ multiplex PCR; the TCRdb copy retains only in-frame clones and omits some. The sample includes fewer than 200,000 clones, roughly 89% seen only once; the top ten take 4% to 4.5%. Deletions cut 0 bases from V and 3 bases from J, with 9 bases between. Germline lookup yields CDR1 MGHRA and CDR2 YSYEKL. The CDR3 totals 15 residues. About this clone: Antigen: not known.

The clonotype originates from a man aged 18 to 35 in good health and CMV-seropositive. The gene calls are TRBV4-1 and TRBJ2-1, with D unresolved. The sequenced material came from PBMCs. The CDR3 here is CASSQDTADYNEQFF. The CDR3 DNA sequence: TGCGCCAGCAGCCAAGATACCGCAGACTACAATGAGCAGTTCTTC.